Listed below are T cell receptor beta chains from one sample, sequenced in a study of patients and donors after allogeneic stem cell transplantation. Each CDR3 protein is one row after TCRdb ran MiXCR on the RT-PCR reads. The sample yields about a million distinct CDR3 sequences, about a sixth seen once. Sequencing used blood, either unsorted or a sorted T cell fraction (not recorded which). The receptor set was obtained from a human donor who was either an allogeneic HSCT recipient or a stem cell or donor lymphocyte infusion donor (not recorded which). It is not recorded whose cells these are; they may come from a transplant donor. The CDR3 runs from the conserved cysteine through the conserved F or W. A D gene is named only where the DNA matches it firmly. For some rows the clone size is stated as once, few or many, or as a class when expanded; others skip it.

D gene: TRBD2
V gene: TRBV4-2
J gene: TRBJ2-7
clone size: .
CDR3 DNA: TGTGCCAGCAGCCAAGATAGTAGCGGGGGGGGCTACGAGCAGTACTTC
CDR3 protein: CASSQDSSGGGYEQYF

D gene: .
V gene: TRBV5-1
J gene: TRBJ1-2
clone size: .
CDR3 DNA: TGCGCCAGCAGCGATAAGGGGGACTATGGCTACACCTTC
CDR3 protein: CASSDKGDYGYTF

D gene: .
V gene: TRBV20-1
J gene: TRBJ2-3
clone size: few
CDR3 DNA: TGCAGTGCTAACACGCCCCTAAGGAGGACAGATACGCAGTATTTT
CDR3 protein: CSANTPLRRTDTQYF

D gene: .
V gene: TRBV11-3
J gene: TRBJ2-3
clone size: .
CDR3 DNA: TGTGCCAGCAGCCCCTTTCCCAGCACAGATACGCAGTATTTT
CDR3 protein: CASSPFPSTDTQYF

D gene: .
V gene: TRBV10-3
J gene: TRBJ2-1
clone size: .
CDR3 DNA: TGTGCCATCAGTCGTGGGGGTAGTAATGAGCAGTTCTTC
CDR3 protein: CAISRGGSNEQFF

D gene: .
V gene: TRBV5-6
J gene: TRBJ2-5
clone size: few
CDR3 DNA: TGTGCCAGCAGCTCTCGATGGCAGGACGGCAACCAAGAGACCCAGTACTTC
CDR3 protein: CASSSRWQDGNQETQYF

D gene: TRBD1
V gene: TRBV12-3/TRBV12-4
J gene: TRBJ2-7
clone size: many
CDR3 DNA: TGTGCCAGCAGGCGGACAGGGGGCAACAACCACGAGCAGTACTTC
CDR3 protein: CASRRTGGNNHEQYF

D gene: TRBD1
V gene: TRBV5-5
J gene: TRBJ1-1
clone size: .
CDR3 DNA: TGTGCCAGCAGCTTGGGTTTGGGGACAGCGAACACTGAAGCTTTCTTT
CDR3 protein: CASSLGLGTANTEAFF

D gene: TRBD2
V gene: TRBV7-3
J gene: TRBJ2-2
clone size: .
CDR3 DNA: TGTGCCAGCAGCCCAAGCGGGGTCTCCGGGGAGCTGTTTTTT
CDR3 protein: CASSPSGVSGELFF

D gene: TRBD1
V gene: TRBV30
J gene: TRBJ1-3
clone size: once
CDR3 DNA: TGTGCCTGGAGCCGGGACAGGGTAATTGGAAACACCATATATTTT
CDR3 protein: CAWSRDRVIGNTIYF

D gene: .
V gene: TRBV9
J gene: TRBJ2-1
clone size: .
CDR3 DNA: TGTGCCAGCAGCGTCCGGGAATTCAACGAGCAGTTCTTC
CDR3 protein: CASSVREFNEQFF

D gene: .
V gene: TRBV5-1
J gene: TRBJ1-3
clone size: .
CDR3 DNA: TGCGCCAGCAGCTTGGACGGGACACCTGGAAACACCATATATTTT
CDR3 protein: CASSLDGTPGNTIYF

D gene: TRBD1
V gene: TRBV2
J gene: TRBJ1-5
clone size: few
CDR3 DNA: TGTGCCAGCAGGCGGGACAGGGAGAGGAGCAATCAGCCCCAGCATTTT
CDR3 protein: CASRRDRERSNQPQHF

D gene: TRBD2
V gene: TRBV9
J gene: TRBJ2-2
clone size: few
CDR3 DNA: TGTGCCAGCAGCGTGAGCGGGAACGGAGCCGGGGAGCTGTTTTTT
CDR3 protein: CASSVSGNGAGELFF

D gene: .
V gene: TRBV30
J gene: TRBJ2-7
clone size: .
CDR3 DNA: TGTGCCTGGAGGGGGGACTGGATAGGGGAGCAGTACTTC
CDR3 protein: CAWRGDWIGEQYF

D gene: TRBD2
V gene: TRBV24-1
J gene: TRBJ2-3
clone size: few
CDR3 DNA: TGTGCCACCAGTGATTTGGGGGGGGTTTATAGCGGGAGTGCAGCAGATACGCAGTATTTT
CDR3 protein: CATSDLGGVYSGSAADTQYF

D gene: TRBD1
V gene: TRBV27
J gene: TRBJ1-6
clone size: .
CDR3 DNA: TGTGCCAGCAGTTATGACAGGGTTAATTCACCCCTCCACTTT
CDR3 protein: CASSYDRVNSPLHF

D gene: TRBD1
V gene: TRBV20-1
J gene: TRBJ1-2
clone size: .
CDR3 DNA: TGCAGACCCTGGACAGGGGGACTAGGAAACTATGGCTACACCTTC
CDR3 protein: CRPWTGGLGNYGYTF

D gene: .
V gene: TRBV5-6
J gene: TRBJ2-7
clone size: many
CDR3 DNA: TGTGCCAGCAGCTTGGGACCGACCTCCTACGAGCAGTACTTC
CDR3 protein: CASSLGPTSYEQYF

D gene: TRBD1
V gene: TRBV30
J gene: TRBJ1-2
clone size: .
CDR3 DNA: TGTGCCTGGAGTCGGGACAGGGTTAACTATGGCTACACCTTC
CDR3 protein: CAWSRDRVNYGYTF

D gene: .
V gene: TRBV10-3
J gene: TRBJ1-1
clone size: few
CDR3 DNA: TGTGCCATCAGTGTTGACAGGTTGAACACTGAAGCTTTCTTT
CDR3 protein: CAISVDRLNTEAFF

D gene: TRBD2
V gene: TRBV14
J gene: TRBJ2-1
clone size: few
CDR3 DNA: TGTGCCAGCAGCCAGAGACTAGCGGGGGGGAACAATGAGCAGTTCTTC
CDR3 protein: CASSQRLAGGNNEQFF

D gene: .
V gene: TRBV4-1
J gene: TRBJ2-2
clone size: .
CDR3 DNA: TGCGCCAGCAGCCAAGAGGGCACCTACACCGGGGAGCTGTTTTTT
CDR3 protein: CASSQEGTYTGELFF

D gene: TRBD2
V gene: TRBV20-1
J gene: TRBJ2-3
clone size: .
CDR3 DNA: TGCAGCGACGGCCCGCATAGCGGGAGGGCGCAGTATTTT
CDR3 protein: CSDGPHSGRAQYF

D gene: .
V gene: TRBV20-1
J gene: TRBJ1-3
clone size: .
CDR3 DNA: TGCAGTGCTAGTAGATCACCTCGGGGAAACACCATATATTTT
CDR3 protein: CSASRSPRGNTIYF

D gene: TRBD1
V gene: TRBV4-3
J gene: TRBJ1-1
clone size: few
CDR3 DNA: TGCGCCAGCGCGGGGACAGGGGGCACTGAAGCTTTCTTT
CDR3 protein: CASAGTGGTEAFF

D gene: .
V gene: TRBV30
J gene: TRBJ1-1
clone size: .
CDR3 DNA: TGTGCCTGGAGAGGCACTGAAGCTTTCTTT
CDR3 protein: CAWRGTEAFF

D gene: .
V gene: TRBV6-5
J gene: TRBJ1-1
clone size: .
CDR3 DNA: TGTGCCAGCAGTTACGCTTCACCCGGGGGGTTGGCCACTGAAGCTTTCTTT
CDR3 protein: CASSYASPGGLATEAFF

D gene: .
V gene: TRBV7-3
J gene: TRBJ2-1
clone size: few
CDR3 DNA: TGTGCCAGCAGCTTATCATGGGGGGCCAATGAGCAGTTCTTC
CDR3 protein: CASSLSWGANEQFF

D gene: .
V gene: TRBV12-3/TRBV12-4
J gene: TRBJ2-1
clone size: few
CDR3 DNA: TGTGCCAGCAGTTTAGGATCGACCAACCCGCGAAATGAGCAGTTCTTC
CDR3 protein: CASSLGSTNPRNEQFF

D gene: .
V gene: TRBV7-2
J gene: TRBJ2-1
clone size: few
CDR3 DNA: TGTGCCAGCAGCCCCCAGGGTTCGAGCTCCTACAATGAGCAGTTCTTC
CDR3 protein: CASSPQGSSSYNEQFF

D gene: .
V gene: TRBV6-5
J gene: TRBJ2-7
clone size: .
CDR3 DNA: TGTGCCAGCAGTTACACAGGGACCTCCTACGAGCAGTACTTC
CDR3 protein: CASSYTGTSYEQYF

D gene: TRBD2
V gene: TRBV5-1
J gene: TRBJ2-5
clone size: .
CDR3 DNA: TGCGCCAGCAGCTTGGCGACTAGCGGGGCACGTCGAGAGACCCAGTACTTC
CDR3 protein: CASSLATSGARRETQYF